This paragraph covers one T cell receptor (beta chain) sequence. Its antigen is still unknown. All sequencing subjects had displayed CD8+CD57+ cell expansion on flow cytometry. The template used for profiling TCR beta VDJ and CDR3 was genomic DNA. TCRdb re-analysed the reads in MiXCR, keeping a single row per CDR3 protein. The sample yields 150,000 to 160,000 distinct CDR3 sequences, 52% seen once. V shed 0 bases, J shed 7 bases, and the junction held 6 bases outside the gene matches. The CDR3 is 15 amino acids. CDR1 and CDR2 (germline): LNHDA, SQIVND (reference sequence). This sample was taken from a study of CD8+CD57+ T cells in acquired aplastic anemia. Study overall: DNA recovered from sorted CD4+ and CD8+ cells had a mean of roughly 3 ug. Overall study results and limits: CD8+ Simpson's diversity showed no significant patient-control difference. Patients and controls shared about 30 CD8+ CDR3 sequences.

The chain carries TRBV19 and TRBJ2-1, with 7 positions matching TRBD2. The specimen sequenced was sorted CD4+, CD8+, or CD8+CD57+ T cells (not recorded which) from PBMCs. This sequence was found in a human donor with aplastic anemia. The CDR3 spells CASSIDGGVGNEQFF. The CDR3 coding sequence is TGTGCCAGTAGTATAGATGGGGGGGTGGGTAATGAGCAGTTCTTC.